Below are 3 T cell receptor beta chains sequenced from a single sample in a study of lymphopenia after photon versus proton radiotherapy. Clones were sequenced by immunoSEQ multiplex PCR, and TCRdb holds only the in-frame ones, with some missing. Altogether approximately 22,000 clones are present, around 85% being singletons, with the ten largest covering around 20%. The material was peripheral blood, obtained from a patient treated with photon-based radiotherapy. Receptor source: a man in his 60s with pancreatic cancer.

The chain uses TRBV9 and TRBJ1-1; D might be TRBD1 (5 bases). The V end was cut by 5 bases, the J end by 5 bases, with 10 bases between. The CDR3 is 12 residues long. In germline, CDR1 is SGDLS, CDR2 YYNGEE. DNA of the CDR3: TGTGCCAGCAGTGGGGGAGTAACTGAAGCTTTCTTT. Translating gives CASSGGVTEAFF.

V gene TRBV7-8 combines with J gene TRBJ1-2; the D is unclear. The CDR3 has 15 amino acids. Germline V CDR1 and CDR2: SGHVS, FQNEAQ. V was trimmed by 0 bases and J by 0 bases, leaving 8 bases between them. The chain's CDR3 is CASSLAPGTNYGYTF. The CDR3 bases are TGTGCCAGCAGCTTAGCGCCCGGCACTAACTATGGCTACACCTTC.

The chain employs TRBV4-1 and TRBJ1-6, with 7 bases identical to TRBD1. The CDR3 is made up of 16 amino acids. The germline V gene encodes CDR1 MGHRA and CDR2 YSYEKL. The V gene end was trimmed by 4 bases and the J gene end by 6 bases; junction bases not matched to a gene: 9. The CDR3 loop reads CASSLVTGSGNSPLHF. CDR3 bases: TGCGCCAGCAGCCTGGTGACAGGGTCAGGTAATTCACCCCTCCACTTT.